The clone carrying this TCR beta chain was detected many times. The sample originates from a study of T cells after yellow fever vaccination. CDR3 length: 13 residues. The V gene's germline CDR1 is SGHRS and CDR2 YFSETQ. Trimming left V 0 bases short and J 6 bases short, with 7 bases between. As TCR cDNA was made by 5'RACE template switching, a universal primer site and UMIs were added. TCRdb processed the 5' RACE reads anew with MiXCR; each CDR3 protein has one entry. Of around 31,000 distinct CDR3 sequences in the sample, 10% were seen once. The clonotype was recovered from a man aged 18 to 29 who received the YFV17D yellow fever vaccine. The input for sequencing was PBMCs, either bulk or a sorted T-cell subset (CD4+, CD8+, memory, or dextramer-sorted; not recorded which), taken around 16 days after the first yellow fever vaccination. This chain joins TRBV5-1 and TRBJ2-4; D gene ambiguous. CDR3 loop: CASSLGLGNIQYF. In DNA form, the CDR3 reads TGCGCCAGCAGCTTGGGGCTTGGAAACATTCAGTACTTC.